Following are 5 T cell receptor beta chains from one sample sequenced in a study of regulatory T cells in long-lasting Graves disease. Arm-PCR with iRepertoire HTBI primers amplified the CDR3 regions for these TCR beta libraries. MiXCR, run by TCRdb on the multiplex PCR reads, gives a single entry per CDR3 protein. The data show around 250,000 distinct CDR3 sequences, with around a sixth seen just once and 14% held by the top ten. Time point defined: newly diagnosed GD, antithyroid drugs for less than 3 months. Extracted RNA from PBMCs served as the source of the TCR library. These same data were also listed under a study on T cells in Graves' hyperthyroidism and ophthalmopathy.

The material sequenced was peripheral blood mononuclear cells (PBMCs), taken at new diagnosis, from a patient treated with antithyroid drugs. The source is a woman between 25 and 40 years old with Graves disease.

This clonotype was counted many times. The CDR3 here is CASRSSGGYNEQFF. CDR3 DNA: TGTGCCAGTCGATCTAGCGGGGGGTACAATGAGCAGTTCTTC. V is TRBV19 and J is TRBJ2-1; 11 nucleotides match TRBD2. CDR3 size: 14 residues. CDR1 and CDR2 (germline): LNHDA, SQIVND (reference sequence). V lost 8 bases to trimming and J lost 4 bases; unmatched junction nucleotides: 4.

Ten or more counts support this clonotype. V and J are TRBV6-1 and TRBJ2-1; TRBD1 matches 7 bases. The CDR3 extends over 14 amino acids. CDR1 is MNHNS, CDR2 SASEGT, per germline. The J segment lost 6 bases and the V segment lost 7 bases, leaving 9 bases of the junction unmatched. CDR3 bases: TGTGCCAGCACCCCTATGACAGGGTTCAATGAGCAGTTCTTC. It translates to CASTPMTGFNEQFF.

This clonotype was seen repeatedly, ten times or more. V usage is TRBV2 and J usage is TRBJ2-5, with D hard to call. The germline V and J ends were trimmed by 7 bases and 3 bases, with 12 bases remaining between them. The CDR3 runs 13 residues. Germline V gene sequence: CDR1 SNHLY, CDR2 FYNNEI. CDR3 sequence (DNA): TGTGCCAGCACCCGGATGGGCAAAGAGACCCAGTACTTC. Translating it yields CASTRMGKETQYF.

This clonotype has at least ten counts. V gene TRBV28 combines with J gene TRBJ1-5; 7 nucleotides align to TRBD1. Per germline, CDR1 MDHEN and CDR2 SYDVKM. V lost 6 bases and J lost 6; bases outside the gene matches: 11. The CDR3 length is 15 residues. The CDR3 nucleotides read TGTGCCAGCAGAAAACAGGGGTTGTCGGGTCAGCCCCAGCATTTT. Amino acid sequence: CASRKQGLSGQPQHF.

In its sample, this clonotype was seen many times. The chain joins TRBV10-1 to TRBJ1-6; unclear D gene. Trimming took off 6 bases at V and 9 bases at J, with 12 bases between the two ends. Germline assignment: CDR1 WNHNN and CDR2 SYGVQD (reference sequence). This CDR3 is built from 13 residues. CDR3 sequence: CASSRTAGSPLHF. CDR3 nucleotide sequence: TGCGCCAGCAGCCGGACCGCTGGTTCACCCCTCCACTTT.